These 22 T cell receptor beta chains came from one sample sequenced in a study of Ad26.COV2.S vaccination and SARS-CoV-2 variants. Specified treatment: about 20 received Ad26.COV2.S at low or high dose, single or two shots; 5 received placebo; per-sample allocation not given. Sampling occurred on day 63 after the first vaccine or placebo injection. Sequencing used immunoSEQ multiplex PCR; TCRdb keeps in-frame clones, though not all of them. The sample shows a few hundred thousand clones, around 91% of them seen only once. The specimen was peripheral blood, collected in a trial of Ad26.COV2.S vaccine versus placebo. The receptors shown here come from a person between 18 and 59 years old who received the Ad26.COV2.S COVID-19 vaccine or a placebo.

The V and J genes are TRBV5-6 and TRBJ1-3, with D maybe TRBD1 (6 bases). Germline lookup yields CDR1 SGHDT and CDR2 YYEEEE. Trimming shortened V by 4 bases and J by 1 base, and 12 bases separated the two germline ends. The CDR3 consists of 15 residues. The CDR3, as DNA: TGTGCCAGCAGCACCCGGACAGTGTCTGGAAACACCATATATTTT. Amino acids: CASSTRTVSGNTIYF.

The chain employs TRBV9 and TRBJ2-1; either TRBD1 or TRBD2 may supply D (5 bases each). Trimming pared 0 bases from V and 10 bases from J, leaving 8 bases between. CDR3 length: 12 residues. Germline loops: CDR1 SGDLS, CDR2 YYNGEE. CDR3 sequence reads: CASSVARGEQFF. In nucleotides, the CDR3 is TGTGCCAGCAGCGTAGCTCGGGGCGAGCAGTTCTTC. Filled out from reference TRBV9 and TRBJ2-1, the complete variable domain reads DSGVTQTPKHLITATGQRVTLRCSPRSGDLSVYWYQQSLDQGLQFLIQYYNGEERAKGNILERFSAQQFPDLHSELNLSSLELGDSALYFCASSVARGEQFFGPGTRLTVL.

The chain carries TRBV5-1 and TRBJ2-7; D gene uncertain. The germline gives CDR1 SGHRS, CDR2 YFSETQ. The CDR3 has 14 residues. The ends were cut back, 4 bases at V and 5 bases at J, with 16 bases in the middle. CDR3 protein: CASSRWAEGDEQYF. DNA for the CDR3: TGCGCCAGCAGCCGGTGGGCGGAAGGAGACGAGCAGTACTTC.

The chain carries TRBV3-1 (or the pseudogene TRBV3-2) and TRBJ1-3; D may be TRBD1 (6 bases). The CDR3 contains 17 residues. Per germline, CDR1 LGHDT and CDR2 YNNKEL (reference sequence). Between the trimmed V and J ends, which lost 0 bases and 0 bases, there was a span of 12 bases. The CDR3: CASSQDPTGFSGNTIYF. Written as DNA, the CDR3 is TGTGCCAGCAGCCAAGACCCGACAGGATTCTCTGGAAACACCATATATTTT.

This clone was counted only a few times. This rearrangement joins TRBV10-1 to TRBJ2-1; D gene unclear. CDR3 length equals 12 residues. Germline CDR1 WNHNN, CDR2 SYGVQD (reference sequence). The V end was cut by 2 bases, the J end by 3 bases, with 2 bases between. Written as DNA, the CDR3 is TGCGCCAGCAGTGAGATCTACAATGAGCAGTTCTTC. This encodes CASSEIYNEQFF.

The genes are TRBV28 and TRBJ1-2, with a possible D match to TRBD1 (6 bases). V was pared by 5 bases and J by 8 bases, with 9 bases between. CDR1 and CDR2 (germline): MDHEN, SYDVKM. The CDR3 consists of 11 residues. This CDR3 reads CASSDRNGYTF. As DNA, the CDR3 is TGTGCCAGCAGTGACAGGAACGGCTACACCTTC.

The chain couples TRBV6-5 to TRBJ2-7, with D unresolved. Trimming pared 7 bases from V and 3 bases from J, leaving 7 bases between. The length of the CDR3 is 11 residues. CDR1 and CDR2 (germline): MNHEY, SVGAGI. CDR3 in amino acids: CASTDHYEQYF. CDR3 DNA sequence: TGTGCCAGCACCGACCACTACGAGCAGTACTTC.

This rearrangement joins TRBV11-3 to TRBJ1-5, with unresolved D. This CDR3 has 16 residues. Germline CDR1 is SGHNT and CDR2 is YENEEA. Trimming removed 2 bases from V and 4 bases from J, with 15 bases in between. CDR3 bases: TGTGCCAGCAGCTTAATTGTGGGGAAGCTTAATCAGCCCCAGCATTTT. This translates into CASSLIVGKLNQPQHF.

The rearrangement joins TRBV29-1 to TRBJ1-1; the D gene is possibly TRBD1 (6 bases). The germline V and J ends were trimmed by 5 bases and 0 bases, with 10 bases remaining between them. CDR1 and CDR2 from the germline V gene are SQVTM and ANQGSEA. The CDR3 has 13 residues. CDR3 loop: CSVRGAVNTEAFF. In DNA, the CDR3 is TGCAGCGTTCGGGGGGCTGTGAACACTGAAGCTTTCTTT.

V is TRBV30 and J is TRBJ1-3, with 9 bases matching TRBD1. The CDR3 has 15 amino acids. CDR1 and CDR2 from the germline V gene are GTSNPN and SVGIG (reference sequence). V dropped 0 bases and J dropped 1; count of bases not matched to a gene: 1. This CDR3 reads CAWSVQGASGNTIYF. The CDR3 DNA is TGTGCCTGGAGTGTACAGGGGGCGTCTGGAAACACCATATATTTT.

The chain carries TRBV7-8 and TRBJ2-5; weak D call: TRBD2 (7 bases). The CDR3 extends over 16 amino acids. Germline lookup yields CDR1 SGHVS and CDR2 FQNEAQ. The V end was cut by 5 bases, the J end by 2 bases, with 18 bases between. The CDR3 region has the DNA TGTGCCAGCAGCCGGGACGGAGGGGGGGAGCAAGAGACCCAGTACTTC. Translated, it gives CASSRDGGGEQETQYF.

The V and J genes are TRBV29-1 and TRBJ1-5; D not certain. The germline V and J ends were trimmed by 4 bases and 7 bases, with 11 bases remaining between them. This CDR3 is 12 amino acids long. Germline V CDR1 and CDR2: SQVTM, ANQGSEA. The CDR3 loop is CSVVAVGQPQHF. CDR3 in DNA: TGCAGCGTTGTGGCGGTCGGCCAGCCCCAGCATTTT.

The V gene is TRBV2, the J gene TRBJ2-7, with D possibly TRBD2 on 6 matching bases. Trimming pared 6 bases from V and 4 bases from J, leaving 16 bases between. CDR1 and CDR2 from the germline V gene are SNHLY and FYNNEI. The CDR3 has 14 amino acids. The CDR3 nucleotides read TGTGCCAGCAGCCAACTAGCTGTCCCTTACGAGCAGTACTTC. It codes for CASSQLAVPYEQYF.

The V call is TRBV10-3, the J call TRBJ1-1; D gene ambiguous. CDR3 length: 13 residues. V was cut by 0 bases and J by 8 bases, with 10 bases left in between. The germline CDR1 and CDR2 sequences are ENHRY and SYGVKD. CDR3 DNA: TGTGCCATCAGTGAGTCGAATCGAGGAGAAGCTTTCTTT. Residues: CAISESNRGEAFF.

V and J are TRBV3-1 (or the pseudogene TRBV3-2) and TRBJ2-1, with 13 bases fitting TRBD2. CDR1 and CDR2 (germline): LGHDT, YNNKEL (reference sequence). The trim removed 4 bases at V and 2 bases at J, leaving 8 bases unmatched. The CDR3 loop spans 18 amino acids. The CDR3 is CASSRLTSGRSPYNEQFF. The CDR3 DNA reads TGTGCCAGCAGCCGCCTGACTAGCGGGAGGTCCCCCTACAATGAGCAGTTCTTC.

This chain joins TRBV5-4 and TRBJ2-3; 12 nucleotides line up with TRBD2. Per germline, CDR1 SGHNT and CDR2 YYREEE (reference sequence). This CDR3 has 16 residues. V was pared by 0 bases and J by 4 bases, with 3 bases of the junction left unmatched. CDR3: CASSLGLAGAPDTQYF. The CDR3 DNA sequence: TGTGCCAGCAGCTTGGGACTAGCGGGAGCCCCAGATACGCAGTATTTT.

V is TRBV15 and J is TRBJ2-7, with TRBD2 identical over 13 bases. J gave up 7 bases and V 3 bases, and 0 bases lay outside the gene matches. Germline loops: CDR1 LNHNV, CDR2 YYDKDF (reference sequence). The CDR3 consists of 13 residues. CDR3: CATSRGLAGEQYF. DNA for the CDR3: TGTGCCACCAGCAGGGGACTAGCGGGAGAGCAGTACTTC.

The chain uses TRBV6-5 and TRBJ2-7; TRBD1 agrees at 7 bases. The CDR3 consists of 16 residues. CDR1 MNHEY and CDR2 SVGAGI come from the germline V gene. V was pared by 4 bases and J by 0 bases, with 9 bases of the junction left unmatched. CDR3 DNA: TGTGCCAGCAGTTCCCAAACGACAGGGAGCTCCTACGAGCAGTACTTC. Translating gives CASSSQTTGSSYEQYF.

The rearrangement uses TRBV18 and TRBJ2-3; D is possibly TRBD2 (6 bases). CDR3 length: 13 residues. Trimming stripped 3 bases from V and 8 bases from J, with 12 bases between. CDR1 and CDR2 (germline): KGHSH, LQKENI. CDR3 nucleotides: TGTGCCAGCTCACCGGCGGAACTAGCTACGCAGTATTTT. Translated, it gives CASSPAELATQYF.

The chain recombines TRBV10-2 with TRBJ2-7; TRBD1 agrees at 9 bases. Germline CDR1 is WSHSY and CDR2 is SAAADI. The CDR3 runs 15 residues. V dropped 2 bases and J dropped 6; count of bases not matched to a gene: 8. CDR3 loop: CASSEGTGRKVEQYF. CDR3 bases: TGCGCCAGCAGTGAGGGGACAGGGAGGAAGGTCGAGCAGTACTTC.

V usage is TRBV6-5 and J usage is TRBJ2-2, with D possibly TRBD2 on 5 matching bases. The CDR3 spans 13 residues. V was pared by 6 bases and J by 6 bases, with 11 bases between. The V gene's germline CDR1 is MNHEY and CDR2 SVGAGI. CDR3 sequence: CASSQLGAGELFF. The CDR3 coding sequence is TGTGCCAGCAGCCAACTAGGCGCCGGGGAGCTGTTTTTT.

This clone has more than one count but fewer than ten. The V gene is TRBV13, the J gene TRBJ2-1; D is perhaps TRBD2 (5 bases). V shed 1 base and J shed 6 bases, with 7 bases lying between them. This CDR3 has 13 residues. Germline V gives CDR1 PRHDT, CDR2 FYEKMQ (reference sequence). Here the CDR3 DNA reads TGTGCCAGCAGCTTAGAACTAGTCAATGAGCAGTTCTTC. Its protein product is CASSLELVNEQFF.